This T cell receptor beta chain stems from a study of metastatic and nonmetastatic thyroid tumors. TCRdb re-called clones via MiXCR from the PCR reads. Here the sample spans around 34,000 clones, about a fifth being singletons. This clone was detected ten times or more. Thyroid surgery took place with no prior treatment in any patient. Per the germline V gene, CDR1 is SEHNR and CDR2 is FQNEAQ (reference sequence). The CDR3 has 12 amino acids. Trimming took off 5 bases at V and 11 bases at J, with 15 bases between the two ends. The gene calls are TRBV7-9 and TRBJ1-1; D may be TRBD1 (5 bases). Sequencing input: tumor tissue. The sequence derives from a male donor with papillary thyroid cancer or a benign thyroid nodule (not recorded which). Some clones in this sample may be carry-over from other donors' samples. The CDR3 spells CASSASGWGAFF. In nucleotides, the CDR3 is TGTGCCAGCAGCGCCTCAGGGTGGGGGGCTTTCTTT.